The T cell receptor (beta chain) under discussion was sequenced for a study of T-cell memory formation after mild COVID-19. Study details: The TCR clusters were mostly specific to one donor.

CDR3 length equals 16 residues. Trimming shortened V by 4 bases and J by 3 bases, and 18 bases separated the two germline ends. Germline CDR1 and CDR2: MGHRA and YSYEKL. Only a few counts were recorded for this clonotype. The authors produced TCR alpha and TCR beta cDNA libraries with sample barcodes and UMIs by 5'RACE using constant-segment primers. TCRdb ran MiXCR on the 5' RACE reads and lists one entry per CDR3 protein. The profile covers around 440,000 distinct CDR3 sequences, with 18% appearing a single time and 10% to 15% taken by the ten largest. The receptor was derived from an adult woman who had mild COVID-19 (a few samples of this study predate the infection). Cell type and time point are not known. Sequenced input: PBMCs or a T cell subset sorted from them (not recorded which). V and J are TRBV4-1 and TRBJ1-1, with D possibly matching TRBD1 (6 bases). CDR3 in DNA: TGCGCCAGCAGCCCGCTGGGGGCGAGAGGGGACACTGAAGCTTTCTTT. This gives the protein CASSPLGARGDTEAFF.